These T cell receptor beta chains were read from a single sample in a study of a mutant IDH1 vaccine in newly diagnosed glioma. Clones were sequenced by immunoSEQ multiplex PCR, and TCRdb holds only the in-frame ones, with some missing. Of tens of thousands of clones detected, 91% appear once; the ten largest clones hold 7% to 10%. Sample: PBMCs, taken from a glioma patient treated with radiotherapy, temozolomide or both. The receptors derive from a young man with glioma. Each CDR3 is given with its conserved first and last residue. The order of the fields is clone size, J gene, V gene, D gene, CDR3 protein, CDR3 DNA. A D gene is named only where the DNA matches it firmly. The size of a clone is reported for some rows only, either as once, few or many, or as a class for expanded clones.

>NA|TRBJ2-7|TRBV4-1|NA
CASSQGGSYEQYF
TGCGCCAGCAGCCAAGGGGGGTCCTACGAGCAGTACTTC
>NA|TRBJ2-7|TRBV10-1|NA
CASSESLGLSYEQYF
TGCGCCAGCAGTGAGTCTTTGGGACTTTCCTACGAGCAGTACTTC
>NA|TRBJ2-1|TRBV9|NA
CASSVGSSYNEQFF
TGTGCCAGCAGCGTAGGATCTTCTTACAATGAGCAGTTCTTC
>NA|TRBJ1-2|TRBV5-1|NA
CASSLEVPGGGYTF
TGCGCCAGCAGCTTGGAGGTTCCCGGGGGGGGCTACACCTTC
>NA|TRBJ1-2|TRBV5-1|TRBD1
CASSFDRESRGYTF
TGCGCCAGCAGCTTCGACAGGGAGAGTCGTGGCTACACCTTC
>NA|TRBJ2-7|TRBV30|NA
CAWSQGRYEQYF
TGTGCCTGGAGTCAGGGGAGGTACGAGCAGTACTTC
>NA|TRBJ2-7|TRBV5-4|TRBD2
CASSFASGGSYEQYF
TGTGCCAGCAGCTTCGCTAGCGGGGGTTCCTACGAGCAGTACTTC
>few|TRBJ2-7|TRBV4-2|NA
CASSQGRHLSYEQYF
TGTGCCAGCAGCCAAGGGAGACACCTATCCTACGAGCAGTACTTC
>NA|TRBJ1-1|TRBV5-4|NA
CASSPAGEGTEAFF
TGTGCCAGCAGCCCAGCAGGGGAGGGCACTGAAGCTTTCTTT
>NA|TRBJ2-7|TRBV6-6|TRBD2
CASSAWGGGTYEQYF
TGTGCCAGCAGTGCCTGGGGGGGTGGCACCTACGAGCAGTACTTC
>NA|TRBJ2-7|TRBV7-8|NA
CASSSTWQGYEQYF
TGTGCCAGCAGCTCCACTTGGCAGGGCTACGAGCAGTACTTC
>NA|TRBJ2-1|TRBV4-1|TRBD2
CASSPGLAVDEQFF
TGCGCCAGCAGCCCGGGACTAGCGGTAGATGAGCAGTTCTTC
>NA|TRBJ1-2|TRBV11-2|NA
CASSLGNYGYTF
TGTGCCAGCAGCTTAGGGAACTATGGCTACACCTTC
>NA|TRBJ2-2|TRBV7-9|NA
CASSRSRETGELFF
TGTGCCAGTTCTAGGAGCAGGGAAACCGGGGAGCTGTTTTTT
>NA|TRBJ2-3|TRBV6-1|NA
CASSEGRQFTDTQYF
TGTGCCAGCAGTGAGGGGCGGCAGTTCACAGATACGCAGTATTTT
>NA|TRBJ1-2|TRBV6-5|TRBD1
CASSYGGTGYNGYTF
TGTGCCAGCAGTTATGGGGGGACAGGGTATAACGGCTACACCTTC
>NA|TRBJ2-7|TRBV6-5|TRBD1
CASSPLAGTVVSQYF
TGTGCCAGCAGTCCCCTGGCCGGGACAGTCGTCAGTCAGTACTTC
>NA|TRBJ2-5|TRBV5-1|NA
CASSFPRGDGETQYF
TGCGCCAGCAGCTTCCCAAGAGGGGACGGGGAGACCCAGTACTTC
>NA|TRBJ1-1|TRBV30|NA
CAWSVGWGVRGSAEAFF
TGTGCCTGGAGTGTAGGATGGGGGGTGCGGGGCTCGGCTGAAGCTTTCTTT
>NA|TRBJ2-6|TRBV21-1|NA
CASSLWDRGPGGANVLTF
TGTGCCAGCAGCCTTTGGGACAGGGGGCCGGGTGGGGCCAACGTCCTGACTTTC
>NA|TRBJ2-1|TRBV6-4|TRBD2
CASSDSGLARNEQFF
TGTGCCAGCAGTGACTCGGGACTAGCGAGGAATGAGCAGTTCTTC
>NA|TRBJ2-5|TRBV23-1|NA
CASSQSGAGRRQETQYF
TGCGCCAGCAGTCAATCGGGGGCAGGGAGACGTCAAGAGACCCAGTACTTC
>NA|TRBJ1-1|TRBV30|NA
CVASENTEAFF
TGTGTCGCAAGCGAGAACACTGAAGCTTTCTTT
>NA|TRBJ1-2|TRBV19|NA
CASNGEGYGYTF
TGTGCCAGTAACGGGGAGGGTTATGGCTACACCTTC
>once|TRBJ1-5|TRBV30|NA
CAWSLDGRGNQPQHF
TGTGCCTGGAGCTTGGACGGACGGGGGAATCAGCCCCAGCATTTT
>NA|TRBJ1-1|TRBV5-1|NA
CASSLAPGMNTEAFF
TGCGCCAGCAGCTTGGCCCCAGGGATGAACACTGAAGCTTTCTTT
>NA|TRBJ2-5|TRBV10-3|NA
CAISETGAGEETQYF
TGTGCCATCAGTGAAACAGGGGCGGGGGAAGAGACCCAGTACTTC
>NA|TRBJ2-6|TRBV6-4|NA
CASSDSPRSGANVLTF
TGTGCCAGCAGTGACTCGCCCCGCTCTGGGGCCAACGTCCTGACTTTC
>NA|TRBJ2-1|TRBV11-3|TRBD2
CASSVLAGAYNEQFF
TGTGCCAGCAGCGTGTTAGCGGGCGCGTACAATGAGCAGTTCTTC
>NA|TRBJ2-1|TRBV18|NA
CASSQDNEQFF
TGTGCCAGCTCACAGGACAATGAGCAGTTCTTC
>NA|TRBJ2-5|TRBV29-1|NA
CSSRGGGETQYF
TGCAGCTCTCGGGGTGGAGGAGAGACCCAGTACTTC
>NA|TRBJ2-3|TRBV5-1|TRBD2
CASSLGLATDTQYF
TGCGCCAGCAGCTTGGGACTAGCGACAGATACGCAGTATTTT
>NA|TRBJ2-3|TRBV27|TRBD2
CASSSSGSTDTQYF
TGTGCCAGCAGTTCTAGCGGGAGTACAGATACGCAGTATTTT
>NA|TRBJ1-1|TRBV29-1|NA
CSVMGVANTEAFF
TGCAGCGTAATGGGGGTTGCGAACACTGAAGCTTTCTTT
>NA|TRBJ2-7|TRBV7-8|TRBD2
CASKVLAGSYEQYF
TGTGCCAGCAAGGTCCTAGCGGGTTCCTACGAGCAGTACTTC
>NA|TRBJ2-4|TRBV29-1|TRBD1
CSVEDRRGRAKNIQYF
TGCAGCGTTGAAGATCGCAGGGGGCGAGCCAAAAACATTCAGTACTTC